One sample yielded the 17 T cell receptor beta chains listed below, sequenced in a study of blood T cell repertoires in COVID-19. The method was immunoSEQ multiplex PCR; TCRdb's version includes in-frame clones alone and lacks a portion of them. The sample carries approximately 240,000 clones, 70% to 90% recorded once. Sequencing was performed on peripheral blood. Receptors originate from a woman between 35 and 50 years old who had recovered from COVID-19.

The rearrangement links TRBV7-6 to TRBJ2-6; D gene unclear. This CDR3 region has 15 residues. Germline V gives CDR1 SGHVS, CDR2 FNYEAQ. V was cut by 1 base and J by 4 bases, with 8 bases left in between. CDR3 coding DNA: TGTGCCAGCAGCTTAGGGAGTGTAGGGGCCAACGTCCTGACTTTC. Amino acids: CASSLGSVGANVLTF.

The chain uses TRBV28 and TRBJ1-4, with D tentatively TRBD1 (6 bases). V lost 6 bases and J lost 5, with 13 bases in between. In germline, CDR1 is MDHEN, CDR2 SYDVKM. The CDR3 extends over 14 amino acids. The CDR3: CASRPQGPNEKLFF. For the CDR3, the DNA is TGTGCCAGCAGACCACAGGGCCCAAATGAAAAACTGTTTTTT.

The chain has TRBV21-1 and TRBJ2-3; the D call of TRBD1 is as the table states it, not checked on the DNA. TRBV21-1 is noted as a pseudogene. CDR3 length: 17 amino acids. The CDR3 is CASSRDREASSTDTQYF. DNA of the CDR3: TGTGCCAGCAGCCGGGACAGGGAAGCCTCTAGCACAGATACGCAGTATTTT.

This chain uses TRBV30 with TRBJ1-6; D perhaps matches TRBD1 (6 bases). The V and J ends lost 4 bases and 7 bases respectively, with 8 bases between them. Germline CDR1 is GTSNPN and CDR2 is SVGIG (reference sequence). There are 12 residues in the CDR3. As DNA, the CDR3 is TGTGCCTGGAACAGGGAGAATTCACCCCTCCACTTT. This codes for CAWNRENSPLHF.

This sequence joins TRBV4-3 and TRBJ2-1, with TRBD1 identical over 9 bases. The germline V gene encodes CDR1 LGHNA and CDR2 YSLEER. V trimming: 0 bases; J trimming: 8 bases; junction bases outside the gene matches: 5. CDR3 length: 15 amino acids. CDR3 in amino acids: CASSQDKDRGDEQFF. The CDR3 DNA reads TGCGCCAGCAGCCAAGATAAGGACAGGGGTGATGAGCAGTTCTTC.

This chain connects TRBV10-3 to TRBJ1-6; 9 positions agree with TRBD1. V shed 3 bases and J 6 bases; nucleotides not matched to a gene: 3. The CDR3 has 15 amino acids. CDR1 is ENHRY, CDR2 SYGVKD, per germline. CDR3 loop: CAISEGTGSNSPLHF. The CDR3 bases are TGTGCCATCAGTGAAGGGACAGGGAGTAATTCACCCCTCCACTTT.

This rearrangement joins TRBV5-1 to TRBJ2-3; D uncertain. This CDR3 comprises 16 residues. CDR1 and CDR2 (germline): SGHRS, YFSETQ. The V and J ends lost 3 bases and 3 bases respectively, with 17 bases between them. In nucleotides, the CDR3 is TGCGCCAGCAGCTCCTACTTGACATTGGTAACAGATACGCAGTATTTT. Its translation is CASSSYLTLVTDTQYF.

The CDR3 nucleotides read TGTGCCAGCTCCGGGTCCAGGGACAGGGCCTACGAGCAGTACTTC. This gives the protein CASSGSRDRAYEQYF. The genes are TRBV28 and TRBJ2-7, with 9 bases lining up with TRBD1. Per germline, CDR1 MDHEN and CDR2 SYDVKM. With V trimmed by 8 bases and J by 2 bases, 10 bases remained unmatched. The CDR3 spans 15 residues.

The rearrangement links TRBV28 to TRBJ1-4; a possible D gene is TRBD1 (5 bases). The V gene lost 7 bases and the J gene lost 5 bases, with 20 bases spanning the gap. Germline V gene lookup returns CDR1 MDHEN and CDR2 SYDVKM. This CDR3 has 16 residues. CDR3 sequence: CASKPRGFGGNEKLFF. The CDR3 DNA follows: TGTGCCAGCAAACCCCGCGGGTTCGGGGGGAATGAAAAACTGTTTTTT. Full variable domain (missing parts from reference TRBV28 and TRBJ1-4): DVKVTQSSRYLVKRTGEKVFLECVQDMDHENMFWYRQDPGLGLRLIYFSYDVKMKEKGDIPEGYSVSREKKERFSLILESASTNQTSMYLCASKPRGFGGNEKLFFGSGTQLSVL.

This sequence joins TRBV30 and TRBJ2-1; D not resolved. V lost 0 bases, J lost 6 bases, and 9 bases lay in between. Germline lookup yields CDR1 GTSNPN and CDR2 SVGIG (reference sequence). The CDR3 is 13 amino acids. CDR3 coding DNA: TGTGCCTGGAGTGTACGCAGTTTCAATGAGCAGTTCTTC. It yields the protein CAWSVRSFNEQFF. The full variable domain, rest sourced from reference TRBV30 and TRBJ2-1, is SQTIHQWPATLVQPVGSPLSLECTVEGTSNPNLYWYRQAAGRGLQLLFYSVGIGQISSEVPQNLSASRPQDRQFILSSKKLLLSDSGFYLCAWSVRSFNEQFFGPGTRLTVL.

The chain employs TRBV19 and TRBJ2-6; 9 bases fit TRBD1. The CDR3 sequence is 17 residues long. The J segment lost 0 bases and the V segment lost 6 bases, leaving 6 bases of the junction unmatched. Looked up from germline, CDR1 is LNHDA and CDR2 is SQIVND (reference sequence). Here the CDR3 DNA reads TGTGCCAGTAGAACAGGGGGCACGGGCTCTGGGGCCAACGTCCTGACTTTC. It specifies CASRTGGTGSGANVLTF.

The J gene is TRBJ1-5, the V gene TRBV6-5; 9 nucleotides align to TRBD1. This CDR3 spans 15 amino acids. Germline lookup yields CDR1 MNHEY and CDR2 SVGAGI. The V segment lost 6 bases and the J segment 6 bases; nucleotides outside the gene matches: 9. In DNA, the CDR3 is TGTGCCAGCAGGGACCGGGACAGGGATGGTCAGCCCCAGCATTTT. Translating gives CASRDRDRDGQPQHF.

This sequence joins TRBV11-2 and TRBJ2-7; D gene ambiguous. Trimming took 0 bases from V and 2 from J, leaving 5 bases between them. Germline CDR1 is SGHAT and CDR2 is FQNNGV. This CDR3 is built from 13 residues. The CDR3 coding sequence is TGTGCCAGCAGCTTAGAATTCGCCTACGAGCAGTACTTC. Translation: CASSLEFAYEQYF.

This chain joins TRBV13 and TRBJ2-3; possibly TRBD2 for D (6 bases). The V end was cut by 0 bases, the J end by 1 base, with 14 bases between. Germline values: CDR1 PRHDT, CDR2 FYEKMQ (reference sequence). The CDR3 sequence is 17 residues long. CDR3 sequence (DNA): TGTGCCAGCAGCTTAGGTCATGCGGGGACCCGCACAGATACGCAGTATTTT. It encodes CASSLGHAGTRTDTQYF.

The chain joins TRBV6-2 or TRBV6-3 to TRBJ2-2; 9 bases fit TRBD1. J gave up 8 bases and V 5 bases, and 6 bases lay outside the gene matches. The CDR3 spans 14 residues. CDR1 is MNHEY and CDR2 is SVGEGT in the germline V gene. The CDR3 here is CASSIQGAKGELFF. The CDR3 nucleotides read TGTGCCAGCAGTATACAGGGGGCTAAAGGGGAGCTGTTTTTT.

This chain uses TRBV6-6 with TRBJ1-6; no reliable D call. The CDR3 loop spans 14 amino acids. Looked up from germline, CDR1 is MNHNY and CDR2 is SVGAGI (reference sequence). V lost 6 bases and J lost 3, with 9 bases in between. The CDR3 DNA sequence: TGTGCCAGCAGCTCTCGAGGCTATAATTCACCCCTCCACTTT. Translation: CASSSRGYNSPLHF.

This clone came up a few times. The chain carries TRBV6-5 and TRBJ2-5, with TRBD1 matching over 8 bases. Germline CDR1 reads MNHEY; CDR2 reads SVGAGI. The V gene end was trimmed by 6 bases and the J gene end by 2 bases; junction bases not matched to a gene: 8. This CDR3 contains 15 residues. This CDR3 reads CASRTDRGPQETQYF. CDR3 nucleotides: TGTGCCAGCAGGACAGACAGGGGCCCTCAAGAGACCCAGTACTTC.